This TCR beta chain is drawn from a study of blood T cells in healthy people across ages. General study results and limits: Long-lived donors had more naive CD4+ cells and higher diversity than aged donors. Getting older went along with TCR beta diversity per million T cells dropping roughly linearly. With naive T cell percentage, TCR beta diversity showed a strong correlation.

Germline CDR1 and CDR2: PRHDT and FYEKMQ (reference sequence). There are 16 residues in the CDR3. V lost 4 bases and J lost 7; bases outside the gene matches: 10. For the second PCR, which ran for about 7 to 11 cycles, a sample-barcoded 5' primer and a J-beta primer mix were used. TCRdb processed the 5' RACE reads anew with MiXCR; each CDR3 protein has one entry. The sample has some 1.6 million distinct CDR3 sequences; about 31% are singletons. Comment on this clonotype: As yet, its antigen is unknown.

The V gene is TRBV13, the J gene TRBJ2-5; TRBD1 matches 12 bases. The source material was blood. This clonotype was obtained from a young woman in good health. CDR3 nucleotide sequence: TGTGCCAGCAGCTGGGGACAGGGGGCGTTGGGAGCGACCCAGTACTTC. It codes for CASSWGQGALGATQYF.